This T cell receptor beta chain was sequenced for a study of graft-versus-host responses after intestinal transplantation. Profiled with immunoSEQ multiplex PCR; TCRdb holds only in-frame clones, not every one. The sample shows approximately 97,000 clones, 91% of them seen only once. Regarding this clone: The antigen remains undetermined.

This CDR3 comprises 14 residues. V lost 6 bases and J lost 1, with 12 bases in between. Germline CDR1 and CDR2: MNHEY and SMNVEV (reference sequence). The specimen was unstimulated CD4+ T cells sorted from spleen or lymph node cells, collected before transplant. The chain employs TRBV27 and TRBJ1-1; a weak D match, TRBD1 (5 bases). This receptor was taken from a human donor who was the organ donor for an intestinal transplant. CDR3 residues: CASRGWGANTEAFF. DNA for the CDR3: TGTGCCAGCAGGGGGTGGGGCGCGAACACTGAAGCTTTCTTT.